These 3 T cell receptor beta chains came from one sample sequenced in a study of resident and recirculating memory T cells in vitiligo. Produced via immunoSEQ multiplex PCR; TCRdb's table is partial and in-frame only. The table lists roughly 80,000 clones, 92% of them singletons. The sequenced material came from blood. These TCRs come from a male donor with vitiligo.

The chain is built from TRBV5-8 and TRBJ2-7; TRBD1 aligns across 9 bases. The CDR3 has 14 residues. J was trimmed by 2 bases and V by 1 base; bases with no gene match: 1. Germline V lookup: CDR1 SGHTS, CDR2 YDEGEE. The CDR3 sequence: CASSLRDRAYEQYF. CDR3 bases: TGTGCCAGCAGCTTGAGGGACAGGGCCTACGAGCAGTACTTC.

The chain carries TRBV30 and TRBJ1-1, with TRBD1 matching over 7 bases. The CDR3 has 15 amino acids. CDR1 is GTSNPN and CDR2 is SVGIG in the germline V gene (reference sequence). The ends lost 1 base at V and 3 bases at J; junction bases unmatched: 8. CDR3 nucleotides: TGTGCCTGGAGTGGAAAACAGGGGTACCACACTGAAGCTTTCTTT. Protein: CAWSGKQGYHTEAFF.

The chain combines TRBV20-1 with TRBJ2-3; 7 bases map to TRBD2. Germline CDR1 and CDR2: DFQATT and SNEGSKA (reference sequence). V was clipped by 5 bases and J by 11 bases; unmatched bases: 7. This CDR3 is 11 amino acids long. The CDR3 region has the DNA TGCAGTGCTGGGGGGGGGAGTCGGCAGTATTTT. Translation: CSAGGGSRQYF.